What follows describes a single T cell receptor (beta chain). Germline assignment: CDR1 MNHEY and CDR2 SVGAGI. This CDR3 contains 15 residues. V lost 4 bases and J 8 bases, leaving 20 bases between the germline ends. This entry belongs to a study of blood T cell repertoires in COVID-19. Study-wide context: Samples came from the United States, Italy and Spain, spanning acute and convalescent COVID-19. Nucleic acid was either cDNA or gDNA, and it came from T cells, B-cell-depleted T cells, or PBMCs.

Original handling: Amplification of reference gene primers was used by the study to estimate nucleated cell counts. Sequenced by immunoSEQ multiplex PCR; TCRdb stores in-frame clones only, minus some. V and J calls and clone size are those listed in that table; D and trimming were worked out from the DNA. Here the sample spans 20,000 to 30,000 clones, about 86% being singletons. This chain uses TRBV6-5 with TRBJ1-1; possibly TRBD1 for D (6 bases). Sequencing was carried out using peripheral blood. The clonotype originates from a man between 65 and 79 years old with acute or convalescent COVID-19. CDR3 nucleotide sequence: TGTGCCAGCAGTTCCAGACCCGGACAGCTTGGGGAAGCTTTCTTT. Encoded protein: CASSSRPGQLGEAFF.